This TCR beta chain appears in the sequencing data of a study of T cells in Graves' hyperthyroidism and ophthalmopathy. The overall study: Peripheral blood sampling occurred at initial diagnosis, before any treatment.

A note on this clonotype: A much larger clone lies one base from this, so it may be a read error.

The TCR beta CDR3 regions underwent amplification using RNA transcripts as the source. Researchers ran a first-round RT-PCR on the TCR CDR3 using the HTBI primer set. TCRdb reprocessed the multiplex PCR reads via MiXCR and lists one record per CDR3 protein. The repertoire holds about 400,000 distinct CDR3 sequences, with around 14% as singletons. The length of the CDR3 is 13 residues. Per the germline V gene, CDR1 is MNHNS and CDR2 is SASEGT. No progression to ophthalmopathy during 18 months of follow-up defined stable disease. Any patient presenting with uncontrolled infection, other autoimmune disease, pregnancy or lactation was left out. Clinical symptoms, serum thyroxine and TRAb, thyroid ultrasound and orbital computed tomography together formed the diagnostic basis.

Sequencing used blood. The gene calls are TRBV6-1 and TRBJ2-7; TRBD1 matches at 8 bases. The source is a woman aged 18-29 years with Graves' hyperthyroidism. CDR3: CTSRGRRAYEQYF. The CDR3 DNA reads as TGTACCAGCAGGGGGCGACGAGCCTACGAGCAGTACTTC.